This T cell receptor beta chain stems from a study of T cells in narcolepsy. Overall study context: Healthy controls were enrolled alongside patients with narcolepsy type 1 or type 2.

Assay: immunoSEQ multiplex PCR; the TCRdb copy retains only in-frame clones and omits some. The profile covers fewer than 35,000 clones, with 84% appearing a single time and over 0.95% taken by the ten largest. Germline-derived CDR1 and CDR2 are KGHSH and LQKENI. After removal of 5 bases from V and 1 base from J, the junction contained 2 bases not matched to a gene. This CDR3 is built from 15 residues. Study conclusions and caveats: No autoreactive T cell clone sequences appeared in some memory CD4+ repertoires. Blood of same and different patients, but not healthy controls, reportedly held recurring autoreactive clonotypes. Autoreactive HCRT-specific and TRIB2-specific clonotypes were marked in same-patient CSF-versus-blood CD4+ comparisons.

With respect to this clone: Its specificity is unknown.

V usage is TRBV18 and J usage is TRBJ2-2; 9 nucleotides align to TRBD1. The sequencing sample was made of CD45RA- memory CD4+ T cells from PBMCs. This receptor was obtained from a human donor with narcolepsy. In DNA form, the CDR3 reads TGTGCCAGCTCAGGGGACAGGGTGAACACCGGGGAGCTGTTTTTT. Translated: CASSGDRVNTGELFF. Filled out from reference TRBV18 and TRBJ2-2, the complete variable domain reads NAGVMQNPRHLVRRRGQEARLRCSPMKGHSHVYWYRQLPEEGLKFMVYLQKENIIDESGMPKERFSAEFPKEGPSILRIQQVVRGDSAAYFCASSGDRVNTGELFFGEGSRLTVL.